This T cell receptor (beta chain) was recorded in a study of Tregs in tolerant kidney transplant recipients. Findings of the study overall: Antigen-driven expansion was suggested because donor-specific Tregs expanded more than all Tregs in tolerant patients. Few patients were studied, so findings need validation in larger groups. Tregs expanded with activated donor B cells seemed most donor-specific.

Sequenced by immunoSEQ multiplex PCR; TCRdb stores in-frame clones only, minus some. The table records about 52,000 clones, about nine tenths of them present only once. There are 14 residues in the CDR3. Unmatched junction bases numbered 12, after V lost 8 bases and J lost 8 bases. Germline V lookup: CDR1 SSHAT, CDR2 FNYEAQ (reference sequence). Related graft donors supplied nonmyeloablative bone marrow transplants, and mixed chimerism was transient. Unstimulated regulatory T cells (CD4+CD25+CD127-), CD4+CD25- non-regulatory cells, CD4 and CD8 cells were FACS-sorted from thawed PBMCs. This clone was counted only a few times. What it binds is not known.

The clonotype comes from a human patient who received a combined kidney and bone marrow transplant. Some T cells may have originated in the graft donor. Here the sequenced sample was CD8+ T cells from blood (PBMCs), taken 24 months after the transplant. The chain is built from TRBV7-7 and TRBJ2-1; 7 bases are a match to TRBD2. CDR3 in amino acids: CASARLAGPDEQFF. CDR3 in DNA: TGTGCCAGCGCTCGATTAGCGGGTCCGGATGAGCAGTTCTTC.